This T cell receptor beta chain was obtained from a study of blood T cell repertoires in COVID-19. Study-wide background: T cells, B-cell-depleted T cells, or PBMCs provided the cDNA or gDNA that served as material.

Authors' data handling: How many nucleated cells were present was estimated from reference gene primer amplification. The repertoire was sequenced with immunoSEQ multiplex PCR; TCRdb's copy has only in-frame clones and lacks some. The V and J calls and the clone size are those of that table, but D and trimming were determined from the DNA. This sample has 150,000 to 200,000 clones, with over 70% found just once. The TCR comes from a man aged 70-80 years with acute or convalescent COVID-19. The sample comprised peripheral blood.

The CDR3: CASSHIGTEQFF. CDR3 DNA sequence: TGTGCCAGCAGCCACATTGGGACAGAGCAGTTCTTC. V usage is TRBV3-1 (or the pseudogene TRBV3-2) and J usage is TRBJ2-1, with a tentative D call TRBD1 (6 bases). CDR1 LGHDT and CDR2 YNNKEL come from the germline V gene (reference sequence). The CDR3 extends over 12 amino acids. V lost 3 bases to trimming and J lost 10 bases, with 10 bases between them.